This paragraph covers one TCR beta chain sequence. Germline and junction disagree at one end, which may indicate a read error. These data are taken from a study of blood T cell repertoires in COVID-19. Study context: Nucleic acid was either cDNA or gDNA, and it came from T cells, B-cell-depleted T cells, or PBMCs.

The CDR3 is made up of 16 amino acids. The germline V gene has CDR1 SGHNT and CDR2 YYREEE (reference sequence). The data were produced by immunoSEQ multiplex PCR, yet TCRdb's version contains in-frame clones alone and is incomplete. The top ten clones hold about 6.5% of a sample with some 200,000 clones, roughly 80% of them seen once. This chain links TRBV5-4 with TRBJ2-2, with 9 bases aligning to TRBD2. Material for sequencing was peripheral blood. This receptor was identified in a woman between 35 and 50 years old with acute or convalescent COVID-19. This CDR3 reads CASSHLAGGPLGGLFF. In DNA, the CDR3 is TGTGCCAGCAGCCACCTTGCGGGAGGGCCCCTAGGGGGGCTGTTTTTT.